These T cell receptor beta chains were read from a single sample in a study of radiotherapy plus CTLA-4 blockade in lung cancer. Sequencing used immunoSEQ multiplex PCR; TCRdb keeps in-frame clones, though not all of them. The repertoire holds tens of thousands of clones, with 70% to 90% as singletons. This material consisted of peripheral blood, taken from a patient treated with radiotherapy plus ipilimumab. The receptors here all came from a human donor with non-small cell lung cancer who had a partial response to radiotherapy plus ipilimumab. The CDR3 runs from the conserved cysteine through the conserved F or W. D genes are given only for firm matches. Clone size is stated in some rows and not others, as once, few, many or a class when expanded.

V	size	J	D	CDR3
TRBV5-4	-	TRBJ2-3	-	CASSLGGASGSTDTQYF
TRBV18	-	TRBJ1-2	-	CASSPPGPTPLVVGYTF
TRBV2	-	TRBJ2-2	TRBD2	CASSVPGTSGRELFF
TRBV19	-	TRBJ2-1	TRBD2	CASSVVAGSYEQFF
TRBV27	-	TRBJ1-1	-	CASSSKGGVGTEAFF
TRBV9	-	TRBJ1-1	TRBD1	CASSVEGTAQAFF
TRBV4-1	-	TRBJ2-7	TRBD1	CASSYPGQSSYEQYF
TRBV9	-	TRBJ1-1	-	CASSVGHPNTEAFF
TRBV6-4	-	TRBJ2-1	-	CASSDSGGKNEQFF
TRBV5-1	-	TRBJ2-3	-	CATSGGPSTDTQYF
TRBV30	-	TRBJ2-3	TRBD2	CAWSEAPAGGTDTQYF
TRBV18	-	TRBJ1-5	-	CASSPRRGPNSFGNQPQHF
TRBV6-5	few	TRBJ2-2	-	CASSLDTHTGELFF